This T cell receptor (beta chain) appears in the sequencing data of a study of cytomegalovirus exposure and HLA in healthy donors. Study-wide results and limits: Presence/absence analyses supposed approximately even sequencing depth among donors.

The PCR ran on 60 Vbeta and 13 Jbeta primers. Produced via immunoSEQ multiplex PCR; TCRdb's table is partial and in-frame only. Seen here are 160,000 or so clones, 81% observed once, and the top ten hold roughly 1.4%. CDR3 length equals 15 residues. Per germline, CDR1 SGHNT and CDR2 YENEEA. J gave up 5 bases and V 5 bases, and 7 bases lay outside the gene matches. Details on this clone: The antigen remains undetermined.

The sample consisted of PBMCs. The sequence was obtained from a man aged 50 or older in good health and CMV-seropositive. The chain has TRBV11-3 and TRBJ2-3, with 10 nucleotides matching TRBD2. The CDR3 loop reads CASSRTSGIVDTQYF. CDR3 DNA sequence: TGTGCCAGCAGCAGAACTAGCGGGATAGTAGATACGCAGTATTTT.